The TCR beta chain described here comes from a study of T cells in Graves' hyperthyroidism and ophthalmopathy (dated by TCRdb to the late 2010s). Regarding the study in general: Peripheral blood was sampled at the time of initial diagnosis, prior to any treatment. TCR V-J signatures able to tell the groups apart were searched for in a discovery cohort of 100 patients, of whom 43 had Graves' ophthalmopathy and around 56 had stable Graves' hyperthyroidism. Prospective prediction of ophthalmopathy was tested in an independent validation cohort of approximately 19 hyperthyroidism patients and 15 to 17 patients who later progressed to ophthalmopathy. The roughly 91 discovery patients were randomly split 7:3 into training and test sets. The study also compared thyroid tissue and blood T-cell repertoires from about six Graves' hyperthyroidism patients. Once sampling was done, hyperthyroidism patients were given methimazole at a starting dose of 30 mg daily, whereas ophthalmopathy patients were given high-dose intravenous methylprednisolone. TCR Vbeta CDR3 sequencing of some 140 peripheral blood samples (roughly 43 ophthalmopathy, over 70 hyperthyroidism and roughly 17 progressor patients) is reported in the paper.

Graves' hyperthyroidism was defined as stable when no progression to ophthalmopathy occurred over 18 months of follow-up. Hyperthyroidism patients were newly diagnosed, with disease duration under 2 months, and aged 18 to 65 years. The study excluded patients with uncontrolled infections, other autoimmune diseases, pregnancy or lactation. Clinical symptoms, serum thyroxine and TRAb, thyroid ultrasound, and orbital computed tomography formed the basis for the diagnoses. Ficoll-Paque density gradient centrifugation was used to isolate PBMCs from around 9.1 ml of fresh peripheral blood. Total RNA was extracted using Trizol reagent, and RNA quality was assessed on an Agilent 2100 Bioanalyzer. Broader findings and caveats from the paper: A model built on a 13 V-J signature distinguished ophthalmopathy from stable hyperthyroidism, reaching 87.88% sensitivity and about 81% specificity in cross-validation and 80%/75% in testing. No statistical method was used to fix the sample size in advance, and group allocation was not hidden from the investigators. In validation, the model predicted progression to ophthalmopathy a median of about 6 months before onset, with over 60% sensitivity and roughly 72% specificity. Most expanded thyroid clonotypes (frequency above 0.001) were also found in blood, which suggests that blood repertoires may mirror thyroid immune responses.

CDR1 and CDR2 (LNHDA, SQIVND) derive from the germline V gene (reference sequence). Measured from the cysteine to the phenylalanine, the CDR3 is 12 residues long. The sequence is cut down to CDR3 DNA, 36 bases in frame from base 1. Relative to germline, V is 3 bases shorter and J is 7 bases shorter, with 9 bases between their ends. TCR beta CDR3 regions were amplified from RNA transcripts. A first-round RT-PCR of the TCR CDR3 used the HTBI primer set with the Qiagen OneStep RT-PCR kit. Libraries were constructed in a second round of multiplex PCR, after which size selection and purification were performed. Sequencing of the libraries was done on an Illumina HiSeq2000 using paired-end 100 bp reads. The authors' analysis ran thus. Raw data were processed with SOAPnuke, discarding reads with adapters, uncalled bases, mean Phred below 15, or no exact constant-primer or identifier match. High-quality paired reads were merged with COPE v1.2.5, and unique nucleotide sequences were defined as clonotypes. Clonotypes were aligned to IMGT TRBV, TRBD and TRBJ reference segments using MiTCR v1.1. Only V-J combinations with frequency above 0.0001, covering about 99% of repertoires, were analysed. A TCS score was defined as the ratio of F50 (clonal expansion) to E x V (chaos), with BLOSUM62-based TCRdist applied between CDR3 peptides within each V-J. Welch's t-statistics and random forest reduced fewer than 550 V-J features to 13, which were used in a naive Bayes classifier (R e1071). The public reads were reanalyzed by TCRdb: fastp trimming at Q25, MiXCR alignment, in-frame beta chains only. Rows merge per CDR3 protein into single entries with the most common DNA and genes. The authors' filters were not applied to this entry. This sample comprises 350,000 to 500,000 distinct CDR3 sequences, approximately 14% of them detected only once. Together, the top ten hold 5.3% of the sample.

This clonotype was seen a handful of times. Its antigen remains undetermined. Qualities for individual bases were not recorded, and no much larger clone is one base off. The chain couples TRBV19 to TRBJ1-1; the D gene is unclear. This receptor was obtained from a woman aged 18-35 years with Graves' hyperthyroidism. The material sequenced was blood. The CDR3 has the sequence CASSIGVGEAFF. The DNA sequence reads TGTGCCAGTAGTATTGGGGTGGGTGAAGCTTTCTTT.